This T cell receptor beta chain emerged from a study of spatial heterogeneity in lung cancer. Study-wide findings and caveats: For expanded intratumoral alpha and beta TCRs, counts tracked tumor mutation counts.

This clonotype is classed as medium-sized. The antigen is not known. TCRdb recomputed calls from the 5' RACE reads with MiXCR, one row per CDR3 protein. The data hold 9,500 to 12,000 distinct CDR3 sequences, with more than 12% observed a single time. Trimming took off 0 bases at V and 10 bases at J, with 13 bases between the two ends. In germline, CDR1 is LGHNA, CDR2 YSLEER. The CDR3 sequence is 15 residues long. The sample's time point: sample taken at primary tumor resection. The donors comprised around 76 untreated early-stage non-small cell lung cancer patients. The chain recombines TRBV4-3 with TRBJ1-6, with a weak D call TRBD1 (5 bases). The starting material was lung tumor tissue, obtained at surgery. The clonotype was recovered from a male donor with early-stage non-small cell lung cancer. CDR3 in amino acids: CASSQDSGTMSPLHF. The CDR3 DNA reads as TGCGCCAGCAGCCAAGATTCAGGGACGATGTCACCCCTCCACTTT.